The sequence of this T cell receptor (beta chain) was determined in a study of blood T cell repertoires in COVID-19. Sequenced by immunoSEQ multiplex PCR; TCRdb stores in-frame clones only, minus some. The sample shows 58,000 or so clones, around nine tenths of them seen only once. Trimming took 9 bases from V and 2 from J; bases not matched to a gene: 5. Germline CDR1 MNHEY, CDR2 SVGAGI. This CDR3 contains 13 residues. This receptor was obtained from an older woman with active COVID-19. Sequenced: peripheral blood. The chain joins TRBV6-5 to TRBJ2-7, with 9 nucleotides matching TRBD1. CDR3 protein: CASSGTGTYEQYF. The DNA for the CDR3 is TGTGCCAGTTCCGGGACAGGGACCTACGAGCAGTACTTC.